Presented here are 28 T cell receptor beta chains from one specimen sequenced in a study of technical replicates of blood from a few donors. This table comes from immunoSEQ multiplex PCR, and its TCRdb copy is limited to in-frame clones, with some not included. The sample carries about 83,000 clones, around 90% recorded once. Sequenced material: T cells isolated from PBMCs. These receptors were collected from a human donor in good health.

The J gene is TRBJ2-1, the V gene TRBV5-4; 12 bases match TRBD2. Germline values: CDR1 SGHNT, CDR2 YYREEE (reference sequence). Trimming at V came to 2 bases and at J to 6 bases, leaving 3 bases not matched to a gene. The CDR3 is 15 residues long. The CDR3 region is CASSFSSGRANEQFF. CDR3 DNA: TGTGCCAGCAGCTTTTCTAGCGGGAGGGCCAATGAGCAGTTCTTC. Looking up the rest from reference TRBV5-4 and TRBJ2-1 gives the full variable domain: ETGVTQSPTHLIKTRGQQVTLRCSSQSGHNTVSWYQQALGQGPQFIFQYYREEENGRGNFPPRFSGLQFPNYSSELNVNALELDDSALYLCASSFSSGRANEQFFGPGTRLTVL.

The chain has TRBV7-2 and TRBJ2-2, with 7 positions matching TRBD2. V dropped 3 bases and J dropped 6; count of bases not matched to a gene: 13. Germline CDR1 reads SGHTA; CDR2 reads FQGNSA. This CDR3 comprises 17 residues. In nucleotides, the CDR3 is TGTGCCAGCAGCTTGGGGCTCTTAGGGGAGGGACCCGGGGAGCTGTTTTTT. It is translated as CASSLGLLGEGPGELFF.

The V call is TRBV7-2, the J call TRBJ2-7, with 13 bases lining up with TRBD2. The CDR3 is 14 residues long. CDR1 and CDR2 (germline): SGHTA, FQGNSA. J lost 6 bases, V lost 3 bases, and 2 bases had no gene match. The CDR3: CASSFGLAGVEQYF. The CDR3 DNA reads TGTGCCAGCAGCTTCGGACTAGCGGGAGTCGAGCAGTACTTC.

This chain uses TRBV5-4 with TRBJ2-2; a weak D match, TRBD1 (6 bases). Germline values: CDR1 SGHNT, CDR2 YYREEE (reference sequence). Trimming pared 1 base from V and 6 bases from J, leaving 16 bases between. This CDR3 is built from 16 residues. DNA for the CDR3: TGTGCCAGCAGCTTGTATGGGCAGGGGAGCCCCGGGGAGCTGTTTTTT. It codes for CASSLYGQGSPGELFF.

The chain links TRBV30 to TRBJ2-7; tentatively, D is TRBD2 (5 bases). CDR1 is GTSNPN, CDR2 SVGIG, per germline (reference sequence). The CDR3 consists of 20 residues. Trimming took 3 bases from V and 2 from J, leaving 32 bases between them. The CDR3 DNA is TGTGCCTGGAGAGACATAACAAGAGAGGGTTTGAGAACAAATCCCTACGAGCAGTACTTC. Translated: CAWRDITREGLRTNPYEQYF.

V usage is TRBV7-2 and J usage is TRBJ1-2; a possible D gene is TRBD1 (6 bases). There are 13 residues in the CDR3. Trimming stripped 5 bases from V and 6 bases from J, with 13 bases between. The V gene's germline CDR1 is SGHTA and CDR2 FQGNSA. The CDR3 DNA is TGTGCCAGCAGCCTAGGACAGCTAGATGGCTACACCTTC. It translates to CASSLGQLDGYTF.

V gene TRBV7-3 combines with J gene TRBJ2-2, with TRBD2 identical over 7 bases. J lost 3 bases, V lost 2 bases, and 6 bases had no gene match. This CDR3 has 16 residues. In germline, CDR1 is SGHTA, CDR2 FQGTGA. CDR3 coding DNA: TGTGCCAGCAGCTTAGTGGGGAGGGAGTACACCGGGGAGCTGTTTTTT. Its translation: CASSLVGREYTGELFF.

DNA for the CDR3: TGTGCCAGCAGCTTCGCGGGGAAGCGGACAGATACGCAGTATTTT. This translates into CASSFAGKRTDTQYF. V is TRBV5-4 and J is TRBJ2-3; perhaps TRBD2 as D (6 bases). The germline gives CDR1 SGHNT, CDR2 YYREEE (reference sequence). The CDR3 has 15 residues. V was shortened by 2 bases and J by 3 bases, with 13 bases between the two germline ends.

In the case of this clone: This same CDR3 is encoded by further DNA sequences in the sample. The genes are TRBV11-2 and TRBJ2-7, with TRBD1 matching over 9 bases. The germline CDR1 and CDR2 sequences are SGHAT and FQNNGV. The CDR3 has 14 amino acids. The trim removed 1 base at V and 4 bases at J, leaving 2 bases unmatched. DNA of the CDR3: TGTGCCAGCAGCTTAGGACAGGGGGTATACGAGCAGTACTTC. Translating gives CASSLGQGVYEQYF.

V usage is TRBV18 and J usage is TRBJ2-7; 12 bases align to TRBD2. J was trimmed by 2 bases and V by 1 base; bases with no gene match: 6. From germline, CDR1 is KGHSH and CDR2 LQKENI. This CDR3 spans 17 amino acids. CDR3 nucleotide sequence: TGTGCCAGCTCACCACAGAGGACTAGCGGGACAACCTACGAGCAGTACTTC. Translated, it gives CASSPQRTSGTTYEQYF.

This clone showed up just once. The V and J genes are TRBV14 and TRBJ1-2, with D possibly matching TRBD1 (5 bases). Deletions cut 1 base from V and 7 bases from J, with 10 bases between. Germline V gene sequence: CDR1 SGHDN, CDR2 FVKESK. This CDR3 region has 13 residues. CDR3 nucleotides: TGTGCCAGCAGCCAAGGTGGAGGGACTGGCTACACCTTC. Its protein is CASSQGGGTGYTF.

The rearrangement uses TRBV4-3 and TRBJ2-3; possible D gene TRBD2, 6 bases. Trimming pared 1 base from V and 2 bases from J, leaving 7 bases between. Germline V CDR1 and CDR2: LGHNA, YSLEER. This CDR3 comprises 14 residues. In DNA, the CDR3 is TGCGCCAGCAGCCAAGGGACTATCACAGATACGCAGTATTTT. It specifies CASSQGTITDTQYF.

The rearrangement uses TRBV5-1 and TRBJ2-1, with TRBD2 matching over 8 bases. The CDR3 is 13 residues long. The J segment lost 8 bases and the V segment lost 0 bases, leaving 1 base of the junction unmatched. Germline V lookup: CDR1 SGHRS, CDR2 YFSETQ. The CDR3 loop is CASSLASGHEQFF. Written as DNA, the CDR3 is TGCGCCAGCAGCTTGGCTAGCGGGCATGAGCAGTTCTTC. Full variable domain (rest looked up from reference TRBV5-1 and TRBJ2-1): KAGVTQTPRYLIKTRGQQVTLSCSPISGHRSVSWYQQTPGQGLQFLFEYFSETQRNKGNFPGRFSGRQFSNSRSEMNVSTLELGDSALYLCASSLASGHEQFFGPGTRLTVL.

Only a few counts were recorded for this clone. The DNA for the CDR3 is TGTGCCAGCAGCCAAGGTGGGACAGGACGTTATGGCTACACCTTC. Protein product: CASSQGGTGRYGYTF. This rearrangement joins TRBV14 to TRBJ1-2; 8 positions match TRBD1. Trimming removed 1 base from V and 5 bases from J; junction bases left unmatched: 6. There are 15 residues in the CDR3. The V gene's germline CDR1 is SGHDN and CDR2 FVKESK. The complete variable domain, with remaining parts taken from reference TRBV14 and TRBJ1-2, reads EAGVTQFPSHSVIEKGQTVTLRCDPISGHDNLYWYRRVMGKEIKFLLHFVKESKQDESGMPNNRFLAERTGGTYSTLKVQPAELEDSGVYFCASSQGGTGRYGYTFGSGTRLTVV.

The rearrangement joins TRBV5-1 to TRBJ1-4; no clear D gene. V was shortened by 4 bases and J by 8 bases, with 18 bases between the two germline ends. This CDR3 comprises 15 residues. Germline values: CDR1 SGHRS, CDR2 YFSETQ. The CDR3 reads CASSQEGGLYEKLFF. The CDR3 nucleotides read TGCGCCAGCAGCCAGGAGGGAGGTTTGTACGAAAAACTGTTTTTT.

The CDR3 coding sequence is TGTGCCAGCAGCCCGGGAGGGGGCTTGCAGACCCAGTACTTC. It specifies CASSPGGGLQTQYF. The chain is built from TRBV7-8 and TRBJ2-5; weak D call: TRBD2 (8 bases). In germline, CDR1 is SGHVS, CDR2 FQNEAQ. This CDR3 is 14 amino acids long. With 5 bases removed from V and 6 bases from J, the gap between germline ends came to 16 bases.

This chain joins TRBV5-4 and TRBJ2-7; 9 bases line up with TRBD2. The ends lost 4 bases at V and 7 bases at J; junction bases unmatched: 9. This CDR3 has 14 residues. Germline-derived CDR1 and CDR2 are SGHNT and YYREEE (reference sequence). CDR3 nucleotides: TGTGCCAGCAGCGCTTGGGCGGGAGGGGGGGAGCAGTACTTC. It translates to CASSAWAGGGEQYF.

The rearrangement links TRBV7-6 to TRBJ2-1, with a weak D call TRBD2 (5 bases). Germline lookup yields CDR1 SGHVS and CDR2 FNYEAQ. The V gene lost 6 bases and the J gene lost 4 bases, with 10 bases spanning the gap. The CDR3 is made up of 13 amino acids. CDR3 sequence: CASSGLEYNEQFF. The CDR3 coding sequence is TGTGCCAGCAGTGGACTGGAATACAATGAGCAGTTCTTC. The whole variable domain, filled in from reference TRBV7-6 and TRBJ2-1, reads GAGVSQSPRYKVTKRGQDVALRCDPISGHVSLYWYRQALGQGPEFLTYFNYEAQQDKSGLPNDRFSAERPEGSISTLTIQRTEQRDSAMYRCASSGLEYNEQFFGPGTRLTVL.

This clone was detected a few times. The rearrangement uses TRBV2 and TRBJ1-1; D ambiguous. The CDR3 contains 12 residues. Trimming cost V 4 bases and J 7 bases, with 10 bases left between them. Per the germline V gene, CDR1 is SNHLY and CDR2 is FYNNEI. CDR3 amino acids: CASSGNSGEAFF. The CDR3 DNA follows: TGTGCCAGCAGTGGGAATTCGGGTGAAGCTTTCTTT.

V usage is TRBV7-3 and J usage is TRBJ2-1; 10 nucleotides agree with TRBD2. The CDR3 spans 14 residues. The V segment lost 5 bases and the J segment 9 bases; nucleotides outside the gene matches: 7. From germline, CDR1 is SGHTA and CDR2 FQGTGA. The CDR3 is CASSPSGSSREQFF. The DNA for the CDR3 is TGTGCCAGCAGCCCTAGCGGGAGTTCGCGTGAGCAGTTCTTC.

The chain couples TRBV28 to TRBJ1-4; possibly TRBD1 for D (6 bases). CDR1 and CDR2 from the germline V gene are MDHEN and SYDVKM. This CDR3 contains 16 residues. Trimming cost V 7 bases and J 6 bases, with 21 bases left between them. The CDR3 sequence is CASTRPSQGLDEKLFF. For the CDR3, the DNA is TGTGCCAGCACCCGACCTTCCCAGGGGCTGGATGAAAAACTGTTTTTT.

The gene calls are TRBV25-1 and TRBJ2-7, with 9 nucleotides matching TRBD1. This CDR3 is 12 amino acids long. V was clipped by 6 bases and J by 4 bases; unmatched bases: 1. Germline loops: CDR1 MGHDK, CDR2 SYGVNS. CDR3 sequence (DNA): TGTGCCAGCAGGGGACAGGGATACGAGCAGTACTTC. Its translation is CASRGQGYEQYF.

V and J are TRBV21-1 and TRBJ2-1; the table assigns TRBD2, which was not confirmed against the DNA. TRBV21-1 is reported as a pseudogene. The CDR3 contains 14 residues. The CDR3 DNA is TGTGCCAGCAGCAAGGAGCGGACTGCCCCGGGGGAGTTCTTC. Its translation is CASSKERTAPGEFF.

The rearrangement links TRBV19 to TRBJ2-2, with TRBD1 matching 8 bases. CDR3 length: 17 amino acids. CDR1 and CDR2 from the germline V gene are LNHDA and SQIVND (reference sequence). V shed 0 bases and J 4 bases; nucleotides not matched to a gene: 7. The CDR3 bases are TGTGCCAGTAGTATAGATTGGCAGGGGGCGGTCACCGGGGAGCTGTTTTTT. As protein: CASSIDWQGAVTGELFF.

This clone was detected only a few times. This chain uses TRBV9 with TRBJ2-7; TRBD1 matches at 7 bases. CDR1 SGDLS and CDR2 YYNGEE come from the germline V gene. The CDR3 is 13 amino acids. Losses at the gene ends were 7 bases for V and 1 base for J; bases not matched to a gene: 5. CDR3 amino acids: CASARQGSYEQYF. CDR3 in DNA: TGTGCCAGCGCCCGACAGGGATCCTACGAGCAGTACTTC.

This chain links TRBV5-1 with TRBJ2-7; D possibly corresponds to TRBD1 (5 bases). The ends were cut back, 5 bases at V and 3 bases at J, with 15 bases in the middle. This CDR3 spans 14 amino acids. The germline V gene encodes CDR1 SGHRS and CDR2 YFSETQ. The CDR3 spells CASRVMTASYEQYF. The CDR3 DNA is TGCGCCAGCAGGGTCATGACAGCAAGCTACGAGCAGTACTTC. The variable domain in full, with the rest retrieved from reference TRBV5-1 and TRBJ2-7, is KAGVTQTPRYLIKTRGQQVTLSCSPISGHRSVSWYQQTPGQGLQFLFEYFSETQRNKGNFPGRFSGRQFSNSRSEMNVSTLELGDSALYLCASRVMTASYEQYFGPGTRLTVT.

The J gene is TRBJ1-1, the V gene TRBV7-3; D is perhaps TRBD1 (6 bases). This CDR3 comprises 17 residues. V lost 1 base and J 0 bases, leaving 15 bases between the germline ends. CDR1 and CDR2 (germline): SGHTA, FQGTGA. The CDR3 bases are TGTGCCAGCAGCTTAAATCGTGGGGCAGGGGTGAACACTGAAGCTTTCTTT. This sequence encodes CASSLNRGAGVNTEAFF.

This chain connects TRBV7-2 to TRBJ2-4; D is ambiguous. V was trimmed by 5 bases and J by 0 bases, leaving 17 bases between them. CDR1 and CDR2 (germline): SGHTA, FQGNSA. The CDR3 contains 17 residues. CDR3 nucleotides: TGTGCCAGCAGCCCGGGTAGGCGGCCTCTAGCCAAAAACATTCAGTACTTC. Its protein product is CASSPGRRPLAKNIQYF. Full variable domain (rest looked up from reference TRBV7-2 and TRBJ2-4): GAGVSQSPSNKVTEKGKDVELRCDPISGHTALYWYRQSLGQGLEFLIYFQGNSAPDKSGLPSDRFSAERTGGSVSTLTIQRTQQEDSAVYLCASSPGRRPLAKNIQYFGAGTRLSVL.